This T cell receptor (beta chain) was recorded in a study of blood T cell repertoires in COVID-19. Study information: From the United States, Italy and Spain came samples of acute and convalescent COVID-19. T cells, B-cell-depleted T cells, or PBMCs supplied cDNA or gDNA.

Original methodology: Quantification of nucleated cells was approximated via reference gene primer amplification. Assay: immunoSEQ multiplex PCR; the TCRdb copy retains only in-frame clones and omits some. V and J calls and clone size are those listed in that table; D and trimming were worked out from the DNA. Of fewer than 70,000 clones in the sample, 80% to 90% were seen once. The ends lost 6 bases at V and 3 bases at J; junction bases unmatched: 11. Germline-derived CDR1 and CDR2 are SGHAT and FQNNGV. The CDR3 sequence is 16 residues long. This clonotype was obtained from a woman aged 60-75 years with acute or convalescent COVID-19. The chain is built from TRBV11-2 and TRBJ1-3, with 7 bases aligning to TRBD1. The sample was peripheral blood. DNA for the CDR3: TGTGCCAGCAGTCCTATACCCGGGACAGTTGGAAACACCATATATTTT. Translated: CASSPIPGTVGNTIYF.